This T cell receptor beta chain was observed in a study of cytomegalovirus exposure and HLA in healthy donors. 13 Jbeta primers and 60 Vbeta primers were used for the PCR. Authors' methods: Later, an analysis found some 80 million unique TCR beta chains, and 9.5 million to 11 million of these were shared. Data came from immunoSEQ multiplex PCR; TCRdb stores just in-frame clones and leaves some out. The DNA was the basis for D and trimming; V, J and clone size are from that table. The data contain 100,000 to 150,000 clones, roughly 80% of them seen just once; the ten biggest clones take up under 4.5%. Regarding this clone: Its antigen is not known.

Study outcomes and limitations: Later analysis placed DRB1 highest and HLA-C lowest in TCR association rates, which differed by HLA locus. CMV antigen specificity of three CMV-associated chains was confirmed in vitro.

The TCR sequence derives from a man in his late teens or twenties in good health and CMV-seropositive. The sample was PBMCs.

DNA for the CDR3: TGTGCCAGCAGGAGAAATCAGCCCCAGCATTTT. Protein product: CASRRNQPQHF. This chain uses TRBV6-1 with TRBJ1-5; D not resolved. Germline assignment: CDR1 MNHNS and CDR2 SASEGT. Deletions cut 6 bases from V and 4 bases from J, with 4 bases between. The CDR3 is made up of 11 amino acids.